The clone carrying this T cell receptor beta chain was detected many times. Antigen unknown. The data were obtained in a study of early T cells in non-severe SARS-CoV-2 infection. Whole-study context: Unpaired chains resulted from sequencing bulk RNA of unsorted whole blood. Study-wide results and caveats: Clonotype matching in VDJdb favored anti-spike CD8 responses and did not capture private and CD4 specificities.

Researchers attached unique molecular identifiers to individual cDNA molecules. One entry per CDR3 protein, called by TCRdb with MiXCR from the 5' RACE reads. The sample holds 45,000 to 50,000 distinct CDR3 sequences, under 7% seen once. This TCR was sampled from an adult who was a healthcare worker with PCR-confirmed SARS-CoV-2 infection or an uninfected control (not recorded which). Material: whole blood, obtained at baseline.

CDR3 region: CASSPGQTYEQYF. DNA for the CDR3: TGTGCCAGCAGCCCGGGACAGACCTACGAGCAGTACTTC. The V call is TRBV18, the J call TRBJ2-7; 7 bases align to TRBD1. Unmatched junction bases numbered 6, after V lost 8 bases and J lost 2 bases. The germline V gene has CDR1 KGHSH and CDR2 LQKENI. This CDR3 contains 13 residues.